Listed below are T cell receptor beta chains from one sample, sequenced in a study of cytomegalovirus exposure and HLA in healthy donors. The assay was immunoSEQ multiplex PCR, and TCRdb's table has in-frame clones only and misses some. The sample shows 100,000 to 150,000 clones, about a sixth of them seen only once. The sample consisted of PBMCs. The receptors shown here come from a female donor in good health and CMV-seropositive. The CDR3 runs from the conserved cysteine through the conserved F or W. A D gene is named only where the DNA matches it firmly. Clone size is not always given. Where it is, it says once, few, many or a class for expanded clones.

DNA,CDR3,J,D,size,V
TGTGCCAGCAGCTCCGGGACACTATATGGCTACACCTTC,CASSSGTLYGYTF,TRBJ1-2,NA,NA,TRBV5-6
TGCGCCAGCAGCTTGGATGGTTGGGGGGGCGAGGGGACAGATACGCAGTATTTT,CASSLDGWGGEGTDTQYF,TRBJ2-3,NA,NA,TRBV5-1
TGCGCCAGCAGCTTTGCAGGGTCGAGTGAGCAGTTCTTC,CASSFAGSSEQFF,TRBJ2-1,NA,NA,TRBV5-1
TGTGCCAGTAGTCCCCAAGGACTAGCGGGGGAGGACAATGAGCAGTTCTTC,CASSPQGLAGEDNEQFF,TRBJ2-1,TRBD2,NA,TRBV19
TGTGCCAGCAGCTTGGCGTATATAAATGAGCAGTTCTTC,CASSLAYINEQFF,TRBJ2-1,NA,few,TRBV5-4
TGTGCCAGCAGTTTAAGAGCGTCTAATTCACCCCTCCACTTT,CASSLRASNSPLHF,TRBJ1-6,NA,few,TRBV27
TGTGCCACCAGATTCTTTGGAGGAGGATGGGCTAATGAAAAACTGTTTTTT,CATRFFGGGWANEKLFF,TRBJ1-4,NA,NA,TRBV15
TGTGCCAGCAGCTTAACAGGGAAAACCGGGGAGCTGTTTTTT,CASSLTGKTGELFF,TRBJ2-2,NA,NA,TRBV11-2
TGTGCCAGCAGTGAATCTAGCGGAGTTATTAGCACAGATACGCAGTATTTT,CASSESSGVISTDTQYF,TRBJ2-3,TRBD2,NA,TRBV2
TGTGCCAGCAGCTTAGCGGAAGGACTAGCGGGGACGCAGTACTTC,CASSLAEGLAGTQYF,TRBJ2-7,TRBD2,few,TRBV7-2
TGTGCCAGCAGCTCCCGGACAGGTGCAACTAATGAAAAACTGTTTTTT,CASSSRTGATNEKLFF,TRBJ1-4,TRBD1,few,TRBV11-2
TGTGCCAGCAGTTTATCAGGAGGGTTCGGTTACAATGAGCAGTTCTTC,CASSLSGGFGYNEQFF,TRBJ2-1,NA,once,TRBV27
TGTGCCAGCAGTTCGACAGGGAACTATGGCTACACCTTC,CASSSTGNYGYTF,TRBJ1-2,TRBD1,NA,TRBV6-5
TGTGCCAGTAGTTTACTCTCAGGGGGAGCTTTCTTT,CASSLLSGGAFF,TRBJ1-1,TRBD1,few,TRBV19
TGTGCCAGTAACACAGTAACCTATGGCTACACCTTC,CASNTVTYGYTF,TRBJ1-2,NA,NA,TRBV19
TGTGCCAGCGGAGACGCCCCGGTGGCTGAAGCTTTCTTT,CASGDAPVAEAFF,TRBJ1-1,NA,many,TRBV6-1
TGTGCCAGCAGCAGAGACAGGGGGGGCAATCAGCCCCAGCATTTT,CASSRDRGGNQPQHF,TRBJ1-5,TRBD1,NA,TRBV6-6
TGTGCCAGCAGCTTTAGTGTCCCCGGGGAGCTGTTTTTT,CASSFSVPGELFF,TRBJ2-2,NA,NA,TRBV11-2
TGTGCCAGCAGCCAAGAGACCTCCCTTTACGGGGTCGCCTACGAGCGGTACTTC,CASSQETSLYGVAYERYF,TRBJ2-7,NA,NA,TRBV4-2
TGTGCCAGCAGCTTAGCTGTATCCCCAGATACGCAGTATTTT,CASSLAVSPDTQYF,TRBJ2-3,NA,few,TRBV7-9
TGTGCCAGCAGCATAAGACCCGGGACAGGGTCCTACGAGCAGTACTTC,CASSIRPGTGSYEQYF,TRBJ2-7,TRBD1,NA,TRBV7-9
TGTGCCAGCCAGGCCTCTGGGGGGGCTGGAGAGCAGTACTTC,CASQASGGAGEQYF,TRBJ2-7,NA,NA,TRBV28
TGTGCCACCAGCAGAGGATACTGGGAGCAGTACTTC,CATSRGYWEQYF,TRBJ2-7,NA,NA,TRBV15
TGTGCCAGCAGTGAATGGGGAGGGGTGGTGGGTGGCTACACCTTC,CASSEWGGVVGGYTF,TRBJ1-2,NA,few,TRBV6-1
TGCAGCGGGACAGGCTCCCACCAAGAGGCCCAGTACTTC,CSGTGSHQEAQYF,TRBJ2-5,TRBD1,NA,TRBV29-1
TGTGCCACTCGATGGGGGGATCAGCCCCAGCATTTT,CATRWGDQPQHF,TRBJ1-5,NA,NA,TRBV28
TGTGCCACAGGACTCGACGGCAGCTACGAGCAGTACTTC,CATGLDGSYEQYF,TRBJ2-7,NA,NA,TRBV11-2
TGTGCCAGCAGCCCAAGGACAGGTGAAAAGCAGTACTTC,CASSPRTGEKQYF,TRBJ2-7,TRBD1,NA,TRBV7-3
TGTGCCATCAGTGAGTCGACTCCGGTTGAAAATACGCAGTATTTT,CAISESTPVENTQYF,TRBJ2-3,NA,NA,TRBV10-3
TGTGCCAGCAGCCAAGAAGCGGCGGGCACCGGGGAGCTGTTTTTT,CASSQEAAGTGELFF,TRBJ2-2,NA,few,TRBV4-2
TGCAGCGTTGAAGGCCCAGACACTTCCACAGATACGCAGTATTTT,CSVEGPDTSTDTQYF,TRBJ2-3,NA,few,TRBV29-1
TGTGCCAGCAGTTTCCAAACCTCAGGGGGACCTCACTATGGCTACACCTTC,CASSFQTSGGPHYGYTF,TRBJ1-2,TRBD1,few,TRBV27
TGTGCCAGCAGCCCACAGGGACACTCTAACTATGGCTACACCTTC,CASSPQGHSNYGYTF,TRBJ1-2,NA,NA,TRBV9
TGTGCCAGCAGTTCCGGGACAGGGGAGGAAAGCTATGGCTACACCTTC,CASSSGTGEESYGYTF,TRBJ1-2,TRBD1,once,TRBV28
TGTGCCAGCAGCCCCGCTAGCGGGACGACATTAGCCAAAAACATTCAGTACTTC,CASSPASGTTLAKNIQYF,TRBJ2-4,TRBD2,few,TRBV27
TGTGCCAGCAGCCCCAACAGAGCCTATGGCTACACCTTC,CASSPNRAYGYTF,TRBJ1-2,NA,NA,TRBV28
TGTGCCAGCAGCTTAGGAGGAGGAAACACCATATATTTT,CASSLGGGNTIYF,TRBJ1-3,NA,NA,TRBV7-7
TGTGCCACCACCGAGGGGGAGACCGGGGAGCTGTTTTTT,CATTEGETGELFF,TRBJ2-2,NA,NA,TRBV18
TGTGCCAGCAGTTTGGGCCGGGACAAGAACACTGAAGCTTTCTTT,CASSLGRDKNTEAFF,TRBJ1-1,NA,few,TRBV28
TGTGCCAGCAGACCCGGACAGCTCGGGGAAAAACTGTTTTTT,CASRPGQLGEKLFF,TRBJ1-4,NA,NA,TRBV2
TGTGCCAGCAGTTACTATACTAGTCGGGAGACCCAGTACTTC,CASSYYTSRETQYF,TRBJ2-5,NA,NA,TRBV6-5
TGTGCCAGCAGCGGCAGCGGGAGGGATGGAAACTACGAGCAGTACTTC,CASSGSGRDGNYEQYF,TRBJ2-7,TRBD2,NA,TRBV7-9
TGTGCCAGCAGTTTAGTCATAGACAGCACTGAAGCTTTCTTT,CASSLVIDSTEAFF,TRBJ1-1,NA,NA,TRBV27
TGTGCCACCAGCAGAGCGGGCTACGAGCAGTACTTC,CATSRAGYEQYF,TRBJ2-7,NA,few,TRBV15
TGTGCCAGCAGCCAATCCAGCGTAGGAGAGACCCAGTACTTC,CASSQSSVGETQYF,TRBJ2-5,NA,NA,TRBV11-2
TGCAGTGCTAGAGAACATGAAACCCAGTACTTC,CSAREHETQYF,TRBJ2-5,NA,NA,TRBV20-1
TGTGCCAGCAGGGCCGGGACTAGCGGGGGGTACGAGCAGTACTTC,CASRAGTSGGYEQYF,TRBJ2-7,TRBD2,few,TRBV6-5
TGCGCCAGCAGCTTGCTAGCGGGGAGCACAGATACGCAGTATTTT,CASSLLAGSTDTQYF,TRBJ2-3,TRBD2,NA,TRBV5-1
TGTGCCAGCAGTTCCCCGGACAGGGTGAAGTCAGGCACCGGGGAGCTGTTTTTT,CASSSPDRVKSGTGELFF,TRBJ2-2,TRBD1,few,TRBV28
TGTGCCAGCAGTTTATCTATCCGTAGAAGTCCCCCTGATGTGCAGTACTTC,CASSLSIRRSPPDVQYF,TRBJ2-7,NA,NA,TRBV27
TGTGCCAGCAGTTACGGACCGCCGGGGTATGGCTACACCTTC,CASSYGPPGYGYTF,TRBJ1-2,NA,few,TRBV28
TGCGCCAGCAGCTTGTTCGTCCAGGGGGCGTCCTATAATTCACCCCTCCACTTT,CASSLFVQGASYNSPLHF,TRBJ1-6,TRBD1,NA,TRBV5-1
TGTGCCAGCAGTTTCGACAGGGGATTGAAGCCCCAGCATTTT,CASSFDRGLKPQHF,TRBJ1-5,TRBD1,few,TRBV6-5
TGTGCCAGCTCGGAGACAGGCTTGAACACTGAAGCTTTCTTT,CASSETGLNTEAFF,TRBJ1-1,NA,NA,TRBV5-4